Presented here are 22 T cell receptor beta chains from one specimen sequenced in a study of T cell repertoires in cytomegalovirus infection. One entry per CDR3 protein results from TCRdb running MiXCR on the reads. The sample carries 490,000 or so distinct CDR3 sequences, about 11% recorded once. The sequenced sample was PBMCs. The source is a human donor in good health (CMV status not recorded). Some clones in this sample may be carry-over from other donors' samples.

In this sample, this clonotype turned up many times. The CDR3 DNA reads as TGTGCCAGCAGCTTAATGGCGACCGGGGATGGCTACACCTTC. Amino acids: CASSLMATGDGYTF. J is TRBJ1-2 and V is TRBV7-8; D not certain. Germline-derived CDR1 and CDR2 are SGHVS and FQNEAQ. Trimming removed 2 bases at V and 6 bases at J, with 13 bases between. The CDR3 loop spans 14 amino acids.

This clonotype appeared many times. Here the CDR3 DNA reads TGTGCCAGCAGCGCGGAGGGGACCGCTCCTTTTTCCTACGAGCAGTACTTC. Translated, it gives CASSAEGTAPFSYEQYF. The chain is built from TRBV9 and TRBJ2-7; perhaps TRBD2 as D (6 bases). Trimming removed 3 bases from V and 1 base from J, with 20 bases in between. The germline V gene has CDR1 SGDLS and CDR2 YYNGEE. This CDR3 region has 17 residues.

Regarding this clonotype: Relative to the germline gene, one junction end is altered; a read error may explain this. The genes are TRBV18 and TRBJ1-4; D is unclear. The germline V gene encodes CDR1 KGHSH and CDR2 LQKENI. The CDR3 loop spans 14 amino acids. The CDR3: CASSPGATNVKLFF. DNA for the CDR3: TGTGCCAGCTCACCAGGTGCAACTAATGTAAAACTGTTTTTT.

This clonotype was detected many times. The chain recombines TRBV12-3 or TRBV12-4 with TRBJ2-7; D is ambiguous. V was clipped by 2 bases and J by 0 bases, with 8 bases between them. The CDR3 sequence is 14 residues long. CDR3 sequence reads: CASSLRRHSYEQYF. DNA of the CDR3: TGTGCCAGCAGTTTAAGACGGCACTCCTACGAGCAGTACTTC.

The chain recombines TRBV28 with TRBJ2-2, with 7 bases identical to TRBD2. Unmatched junction bases numbered 5, after V lost 1 base and J lost 0 bases. The germline V gene encodes CDR1 MDHEN and CDR2 SYDVKM. This CDR3 spans 17 amino acids. DNA of the CDR3: TGTGCCAGCAGTTTATTGCGACTAGCTCCGAACACCGGGGAGCTGTTTTTT. Its protein is CASSLLRLAPNTGELFF. Based on the CDR3 plus reference TRBV28 and TRBJ2-2, the full variable domain is DVKVTQSSRYLVKRTGEKVFLECVQDMDHENMFWYRQDPGLGLRLIYFSYDVKMKEKGDIPEGYSVSREKKERFSLILESASTNQTSMYLCASSLLRLAPNTGELFFGEGSRLTVL.

This clonotype was detected ten times or more. The gene calls are TRBV19 and TRBJ2-4; 7 bases are a match to TRBD1. CDR1 is LNHDA and CDR2 is SQIVND in the germline V gene (reference sequence). This CDR3 spans 20 amino acids. The V and J ends lost 5 bases and 0 bases, in that order; junction bases with no gene match: 19. DNA of the CDR3: TGTGCCAGTAGTTGGCGACAGGGATCGACAAAGGCGTTAGCCAAAAACATTCAGTACTTC. Protein sequence: CASSWRQGSTKALAKNIQYF. Full variable domain (outside the CDR3, taken from reference TRBV19 and TRBJ2-4): DGGITQSPKYLFRKEGQNVTLSCEQNLNHDAMYWYRQDPGQGLRLIYYSQIVNDFQKGDIAEGYSVSREKKESFPLTVTSAQKNPTAFYLCASSWRQGSTKALAKNIQYFGAGTRLSVL.

Ten or more counts support this clonotype. The chain is built from TRBV12-3 or TRBV12-4 and TRBJ2-2; 9 positions agree with TRBD2. Trimming took 7 bases from V and 1 from J; bases not matched to a gene: 4. This CDR3 has 15 residues. The CDR3 loop reads CASKPSGVNTGELFF. The CDR3 bases are TGTGCCAGCAAACCTAGCGGGGTGAACACCGGGGAGCTGTTTTTT.

Worth noting for this clonotype: A read error may be the cause here, since a much bigger clone is one base away. This sequence joins TRBV6-1 and TRBJ1-5; no definite D call. Between the trimmed V and J ends, which lost 6 bases and 6 bases, there was a span of 18 bases. Germline V CDR1 and CDR2: MNHNS, SASEGT. The CDR3 extends over 15 amino acids. CDR3 loop: CASSRKLSLSQPQHF. Written as DNA, the CDR3 is TGTGCCAGCAGCCGAAAGTTGTCTCTCAGTCAGCCCCAGCATTTT.

The sample holds many counts of this clonotype. The chain combines TRBV12-3 or TRBV12-4 with TRBJ2-3; D is possibly TRBD1 or TRBD2 (5 bases each). V was clipped by 8 bases and J by 6 bases, with 9 bases between them. The CDR3 loop spans 11 amino acids. The CDR3 here is CASAWGDTQYF. Written as DNA, the CDR3 is TGTGCCAGCGCGTGGGGGGATACGCAGTATTTT.

This clonotype was seen a few times. The rearrangement links TRBV9 to TRBJ1-1; 9 bases are a match to TRBD1. Germline CDR1 reads SGDLS; CDR2 reads YYNGEE. V was pared by 0 bases and J by 6 bases, with 3 bases of the junction left unmatched. The CDR3 is 14 amino acids. The CDR3 DNA reads as TGTGCCAGCAGCGTAGGGGGACAGGGTTCTGAAGCTTTCTTT. Protein product: CASSVGGQGSEAFF.

This clonotype has just a few counts. J is TRBJ2-7 and V is TRBV14; D may be TRBD2 (6 bases). Trimming left V 0 bases short and J 0 bases short, with 15 bases between. The CDR3 has 17 residues. The germline CDR1 and CDR2 sequences are SGHDN and FVKESK. CDR3 loop: CASSQERDGRFSYEQYF. The CDR3 bases are TGTGCCAGCAGCCAAGAGAGGGACGGGAGATTCTCCTACGAGCAGTACTTC.

This clonotype was observed at least ten times. The chain has TRBV10-3 and TRBJ2-1; D gene unclear. Germline assignment: CDR1 ENHRY and CDR2 SYGVKD. The CDR3 runs to 12 residues. Trimming pared 4 bases from V and 4 bases from J, leaving 5 bases between. CDR3: CAISAQYNEQFF. CDR3 coding DNA: TGTGCCATCAGTGCTCAGTACAATGAGCAGTTCTTC.

This clonotype was observed many times. The chain couples TRBV4-1 to TRBJ2-1, with D possibly being TRBD2 (5 bases). The CDR3 has 12 residues. Germline V gives CDR1 MGHRA, CDR2 YSYEKL. The V end lost 4 bases, the J end lost 16 bases, and 17 bases lay between the germline ends. CDR3 nucleotides: TGCGCCAGCAGCCCACCGAGCGGTATTAAATTCTTC. It specifies CASSPPSGIKFF.

The table lists this clonotype with many counts. The chain combines TRBV6-1 with TRBJ2-6; D ambiguous. The V gene lost 7 bases and the J gene lost 4 bases, with 17 bases spanning the gap. In germline, CDR1 is MNHNS, CDR2 SASEGT. This CDR3 region has 16 residues. The CDR3 is CASTKSSPTGANVLTF. In DNA, the CDR3 is TGTGCCAGCACTAAGAGTAGCCCAACAGGGGCCAACGTCCTGACTTTC.

A few counts support this clonotype. The chain has TRBV29-1 and TRBJ1-1, with D uncertain. The CDR3 consists of 14 residues. Trimming stripped 4 bases from V and 0 bases from J, with 12 bases between. CDR1 and CDR2 (germline): SQVTM, ANQGSEA. CDR3: CSVGLPNMNTEAFF. CDR3 in DNA: TGCAGCGTTGGACTTCCGAACATGAACACTGAAGCTTTCTTT.

This clonotype was recorded at least ten times. The V gene is TRBV5-1, the J gene TRBJ2-1; 7 bases map to TRBD2. The CDR3 has 15 residues. Trimming at V came to 0 bases and at J to 8 bases, leaving 8 bases not matched to a gene. Germline lookup yields CDR1 SGHRS and CDR2 YFSETQ. Here the CDR3 DNA reads TGCGCCAGCAGCTTGGCCGCGCGGGGGTCGGATGAGCAGTTCTTC. Its protein is CASSLAARGSDEQFF. The full variable domain, its missing parts supplied by reference TRBV5-1 and TRBJ2-1, is KAGVTQTPRYLIKTRGQQVTLSCSPISGHRSVSWYQQTPGQGLQFLFEYFSETQRNKGNFPGRFSGRQFSNSRSEMNVSTLELGDSALYLCASSLAARGSDEQFFGPGTRLTVL.

This clonotype was seen many times. CDR3 region: CAIRSTGQGREQYF. CDR3 nucleotide sequence: TGTGCCATCAGGAGCACTGGGCAGGGACGTGAGCAGTACTTC. The V and J genes are TRBV10-3 and TRBJ2-7; D could derive from TRBD1 or TRBD2 (5 bases each). The V and J ends lost 6 bases and 7 bases respectively, with 19 bases between them. Germline CDR1 is ENHRY and CDR2 is SYGVKD. This CDR3 is 14 amino acids long.

This sequence joins TRBV6-1 and TRBJ2-5; maybe TRBD1 (5 bases). Trimming pared 0 bases from V and 2 bases from J, leaving 13 bases between. Germline CDR1 and CDR2: MNHNS and SASEGT. CDR3 size: 16 residues. The CDR3 spells CASSEAAPGIQETQYF. The CDR3 DNA follows: TGTGCCAGCAGTGAAGCGGCCCCAGGGATTCAAGAGACCCAGTACTTC.

This clonotype was found many times. The gene calls are TRBV7-8 and TRBJ1-1, with 8 bases fitting TRBD1. The ends lost 4 bases at V and 0 bases at J; junction bases unmatched: 4. There are 15 residues in the CDR3. Germline V gene data show CDR1 as SGHVS and CDR2 as FQNEAQ. CDR3 amino acids: CASSSRTGMNTEAFF. DNA of the CDR3: TGTGCCAGCAGCTCCCGGACAGGGATGAACACTGAAGCTTTCTTT.

The CDR3 is CASSSRDRGTSEQYF. As DNA, the CDR3 is TGTGCCAGCAGCTCCCGGGACAGGGGGACCAGCGAGCAGTACTTC. V is TRBV5-4 and J is TRBJ2-7, with TRBD1 matching 11 bases. In germline, CDR1 is SGHNT, CDR2 YYREEE (reference sequence). The CDR3 extends over 15 amino acids. Losses at the gene ends were 3 bases for V and 6 bases for J; bases not matched to a gene: 8.

This clonotype was counted ten times or more. The chain recombines TRBV7-3 with TRBJ2-1; TRBD1 matches 8 bases. The CDR3 consists of 14 residues. From germline, CDR1 is SGHTA and CDR2 FQGTGA. Trimming cost V 5 bases and J 7 bases; bases outside gene matches: 7. CDR3 amino acids: CASSRGQGENEQFF. The CDR3 bases are TGTGCCAGCAGCCGTGGACAGGGAGAAAATGAGCAGTTCTTC.

This clonotype has at least ten counts. The chain combines TRBV7-3 with TRBJ2-5; 10 bases are shared with TRBD1. V lost 5 bases to trimming and J lost 5 bases; unmatched junction nucleotides: 8. From germline, CDR1 is SGHTA and CDR2 FQGTGA. CDR3 length equals 15 residues. The CDR3 here is CASSPRQGARETQYF. CDR3 bases: TGTGCCAGCAGCCCTCGACAGGGGGCTCGGGAGACCCAGTACTTC.